These T cell receptor beta chains were read from a single sample in a study of radiotherapy plus CTLA-4 blockade in lung cancer. Profiled with immunoSEQ multiplex PCR; TCRdb holds only in-frame clones, not every one. The sample yields roughly 130,000 clones, more than 80% seen once. The source material was peripheral blood, sampled from a patient treated with radiotherapy plus ipilimumab. These receptors came from a human donor with non-small cell lung cancer that progressed on radiotherapy plus ipilimumab. Both conserved end residues are part of each CDR3. Each record gives: J gene, clone size, D gene, V gene, CDR3 DNA, CDR3 protein. D genes are given only for firm matches. Expanded clones get a size class; other rows say once, few or many, or leave the size out.

j_call: TRBJ2-7
clone_size: -
d_call: -
v_call: TRBV12-5
cdr3_nt: TGTGCTAGTGGTTTGGTTGGACGGATCTACGAGCAGTACTTC
cdr3_aa: CASGLVGRIYEQYF

j_call: TRBJ2-2
clone_size: -
d_call: -
v_call: TRBV10-2
cdr3_nt: TGCGCCAGCAGAGAGAGGGCGGGAATACACACCGGGGAGCTGTTTTTT
cdr3_aa: CASRERAGIHTGELFF

j_call: TRBJ1-4
clone_size: -
d_call: TRBD1
v_call: TRBV5-6
cdr3_nt: TGTGCCAGCAGCGCCTACAGGGGAGGGGGTGAAAAACTGTTTTTT
cdr3_aa: CASSAYRGGGEKLFF

j_call: TRBJ2-1
clone_size: -
d_call: TRBD2
v_call: TRBV7-8
cdr3_nt: TGTGCCAGCAGACCGACTAGCGGGAGTACCTACAATGAGCAGTTCTTC
cdr3_aa: CASRPTSGSTYNEQFF

j_call: TRBJ2-7
clone_size: once
d_call: -
v_call: TRBV4-1
cdr3_nt: TGCGCCAGCAGCCAAGTCGTCGATACCTACGAGCAGTACTTC
cdr3_aa: CASSQVVDTYEQYF

j_call: TRBJ1-1
clone_size: -
d_call: TRBD1
v_call: TRBV7-6
cdr3_nt: TGTGCCAGCAGCCCCCAGACAGGGGTGAACACTGAAGCTTTCTTT
cdr3_aa: CASSPQTGVNTEAFF

j_call: TRBJ2-5
clone_size: -
d_call: -
v_call: TRBV5-1
cdr3_nt: TGCGCCAGCAGCTTGTCCTCGATACTGGGGACCCAGTACTTC
cdr3_aa: CASSLSSILGTQYF

j_call: TRBJ1-3
clone_size: -
d_call: TRBD1
v_call: TRBV5-4
cdr3_nt: TGTGCCAGCAGCCGCAGGACAGGGGGCGTTGGAAACACCATATATTTT
cdr3_aa: CASSRRTGGVGNTIYF

j_call: TRBJ1-2
clone_size: once
d_call: -
v_call: TRBV19
cdr3_nt: TGTGCCAGTAGTACCGACAGACCCTATGGCTACACCTTC
cdr3_aa: CASSTDRPYGYTF

j_call: TRBJ1-2
clone_size: -
d_call: -
v_call: TRBV15
cdr3_nt: TGTGCCACCTCCCGGGGGAACTATGGCTACACCTTC
cdr3_aa: CATSRGNYGYTF

j_call: TRBJ2-7
clone_size: once
d_call: -
v_call: TRBV12-5
cdr3_nt: TGTGCTAGTGGTTTGGTATGGTCGACGGTTGGCGAGCAGTACTTC
cdr3_aa: CASGLVWSTVGEQYF

j_call: TRBJ2-5
clone_size: -
d_call: -
v_call: TRBV7-3
cdr3_nt: TGTGCCAGCAGCCCCCGAGCAAGCAGTCAAGAGACCCAGTACTTC
cdr3_aa: CASSPRASSQETQYF

j_call: TRBJ1-5
clone_size: -
d_call: -
v_call: TRBV15
cdr3_nt: TGTGCCACCAGCAGAGATCGCGTGGGACAGCCCCAGCATTTT
cdr3_aa: CATSRDRVGQPQHF

j_call: TRBJ2-2
clone_size: -
d_call: -
v_call: TRBV5-1
cdr3_nt: TGCGCCAGCAGCTTGGTATCCCCGGATTATGCTACCGGGGAGCTGTTTTTT
cdr3_aa: CASSLVSPDYATGELFF

j_call: TRBJ1-1
clone_size: -
d_call: TRBD1
v_call: TRBV18
cdr3_nt: TGTGCCAGCTCGTCTGGGACAGGGGGCGCAGGAGCTTTCTTT
cdr3_aa: CASSSGTGGAGAFF

j_call: TRBJ2-5
clone_size: -
d_call: -
v_call: TRBV5-4
cdr3_nt: TGTGCCAGCAGCCGGAGGGCGGAAGAGACCCAGTACTTC
cdr3_aa: CASSRRAEETQYF

j_call: TRBJ2-7
clone_size: -
d_call: TRBD1
v_call: TRBV5-1
cdr3_nt: TGCGCCAGCAGAGGGACAGGGGGCATGCACGAGCAGTACTTC
cdr3_aa: CASRGTGGMHEQYF

j_call: TRBJ1-5
clone_size: -
d_call: TRBD1
v_call: TRBV19
cdr3_nt: TGTGCCAGTAGTACCGGGGACAGTAACAATCAGCCCCAGCATTTT
cdr3_aa: CASSTGDSNNQPQHF

j_call: TRBJ1-1
clone_size: once
d_call: -
v_call: TRBV27
cdr3_nt: TGTGCCAGTCGGGGGGAATCGCTGGGGGACACTGAAGCTTTCTTT
cdr3_aa: CASRGESLGDTEAFF

j_call: TRBJ2-2
clone_size: -
d_call: -
v_call: TRBV7-9
cdr3_nt: TGTGCCAGCAGCTTAGAAAACACCGGGGAGCTGTTTTTT
cdr3_aa: CASSLENTGELFF

j_call: TRBJ2-2
clone_size: once
d_call: -
v_call: TRBV7-3
cdr3_nt: TGTGCCAGCAGCTTAAATTTAGGGGCCGGGGAGCTGTTTTTT
cdr3_aa: CASSLNLGAGELFF

j_call: TRBJ2-1
clone_size: -
d_call: -
v_call: TRBV6-1
cdr3_nt: TGTGCCGCAGGGGGGGGCAGGGTAGGATACAATGAGCAGTTCTTC
cdr3_aa: CAAGGGRVGYNEQFF

j_call: TRBJ1-1
clone_size: -
d_call: -
v_call: TRBV7-2
cdr3_nt: TGTGCCAGCAGCTCGTCAGGGAAAAAGAACACTGAAGCTTTCTTT
cdr3_aa: CASSSSGKKNTEAFF

j_call: TRBJ2-2
clone_size: -
d_call: TRBD2
v_call: TRBV4-2
cdr3_nt: TGTGCCAGCAGCCAAGAGGTAGCGGGAGGAAACACCGGGGAGCTGTTTTTT
cdr3_aa: CASSQEVAGGNTGELFF

j_call: TRBJ1-3
clone_size: -
d_call: TRBD1
v_call: TRBV7-8
cdr3_nt: TGTGCCAGCAGCCCGGGGAGGGGGCGATCGGGAAACACCATATATTTT
cdr3_aa: CASSPGRGRSGNTIYF

j_call: TRBJ2-1
clone_size: -
d_call: TRBD2
v_call: TRBV9
cdr3_nt: TGTGCCAGCAGCGACCAGACTAGCGGGAGTGTCAATGAGCAGTTCTTC
cdr3_aa: CASSDQTSGSVNEQFF

j_call: TRBJ1-3
clone_size: -
d_call: -
v_call: TRBV10-2
cdr3_nt: TGCGCCAGCAGTGATTTGGGGACTGGAAACACCATATATTTT
cdr3_aa: CASSDLGTGNTIYF

j_call: TRBJ2-5
clone_size: -
d_call: -
v_call: TRBV20-1
cdr3_nt: TGCAGTGCTGGAGGGGAGACCCAGTACTTC
cdr3_aa: CSAGGETQYF

j_call: TRBJ2-7
clone_size: -
d_call: -
v_call: TRBV18
cdr3_nt: TGTGCCAGCTCACCGGAGAAGGGAAGGGCCGGCGAGCAGTACTTC
cdr3_aa: CASSPEKGRAGEQYF

j_call: TRBJ2-7
clone_size: -
d_call: -
v_call: TRBV5-6
cdr3_nt: TGTGCCAGCAGTCGGGACCGGTACGAGCAGTACTTC
cdr3_aa: CASSRDRYEQYF

j_call: TRBJ1-5
clone_size: -
d_call: -
v_call: TRBV5-1
cdr3_nt: TGCGCCAGCAGCTTGGCCCAGGATGGCAATCAGCCCCAGCATTTT
cdr3_aa: CASSLAQDGNQPQHF

j_call: TRBJ2-1
clone_size: -
d_call: TRBD2
v_call: TRBV4-1
cdr3_nt: TGCGCCAGCAGCCAATGGGGGGGAGCAATGTCGGACAATGAGCAGTTCTTC
cdr3_aa: CASSQWGGAMSDNEQFF

j_call: TRBJ2-1
clone_size: -
d_call: TRBD2
v_call: TRBV29-1
cdr3_nt: TGCAGCGGTGATAAAGCGGGAGGGTACTGGAATGAGCAGTTCTTC
cdr3_aa: CSGDKAGGYWNEQFF

j_call: TRBJ2-5
clone_size: -
d_call: -
v_call: TRBV2
cdr3_nt: TGTGCCAGCACCCGAGGTGGGGAATGGGAGACCCAGTACTTC
cdr3_aa: CASTRGGEWETQYF

j_call: TRBJ2-1
clone_size: -
d_call: -
v_call: TRBV5-4
cdr3_nt: TGTGCCAGCACCGTAAGGACCAGCAACAATGAGCAGTTCTTC
cdr3_aa: CASTVRTSNNEQFF